This T cell receptor beta chain was sequenced for a study of T-cell reconstitution after alpha-beta-depleted transplantation in children. Preparation of the TCRbeta library involved a method that used unique molecular identifiers. TCRdb re-called the PCR reads with MiXCR, one entry per CDR3 protein. The table shows hundreds of thousands of distinct CDR3 sequences, with around 14% occurring only once. This clonotype occurred once. Its antigen is still unknown. Study outcomes and limitations: The authors attributed T-cell counts and diversity one year after transplant mostly to newly produced T cells. Several patients had high TCRbeta diversity at day 60; it came from surviving recipient T cells and thymic progenitors. In patients about two months after transplant, alpha-beta T cells reportedly arose from several hundred expanded graft clones.

The sample consisted of PBMCs, taken before TCRalphabeta/CD19-depleted stem cell transplant. The receptor was derived from a girl aged 2 to 10 with congenital amegakaryocytic thrombocytopenia, due to receive a stem cell transplant.

The CDR3 reads CSARPPSGTRRDTQYF. The DNA of the CDR3 is TGCAGTGCTAGACCCCCCTCTGGGACTAGACGAGATACGCAGTATTTT. This chain joins TRBV20-1 and TRBJ2-3, with 8 positions matching TRBD2. V lost 2 bases, J lost 5 bases, and 12 bases stayed unmatched. Per germline, CDR1 DFQATT and CDR2 SNEGSKA (reference sequence). The CDR3 extends over 16 amino acids.